The 14 T cell receptor beta chains given below trace back to one sample, sequenced in a study of T cells in Graves' hyperthyroidism and ophthalmopathy. Amplified TCR beta CDR3 regions came from RNA transcripts. The primer set for the first-round RT-PCR of the TCR CDR3 was HTBI. Each CDR3 protein gets one entry after TCRdb re-called the multiplex PCR reads with MiXCR. The data hold 340,000 or so distinct CDR3 sequences, with 21% observed a single time. The sample was blood. These receptors all come from a woman in her fifties or sixties with Graves' hyperthyroidism.

The chain has TRBV9 and TRBJ2-7; D is possibly TRBD1 or TRBD2 (5 bases each). From germline, CDR1 is SGDLS and CDR2 YYNGEE. Trimming stripped 4 bases from V and 6 bases from J, with 17 bases between. The length of the CDR3 is 14 residues. The DNA of the CDR3 is TGTGCCAGCAGCCCCTCCGGGAACGGGGCCGAGCAGTACTTC. This sequence encodes CASSPSGNGAEQYF.

CDR3 nucleotides: TGTGCCAGCAGTTTTCGGGGGTCGAGTCAGCCCCAGCATTTT. Translating it yields CASSFRGSSQPQHF. The chain couples TRBV12-3 or TRBV12-4 to TRBJ1-5, with D perhaps matching TRBD1 (5 bases). The V end was cut by 3 bases, the J end by 6 bases, with 12 bases between. This CDR3 has 14 amino acids.

The chain is built from TRBV5-1 and TRBJ2-7, with a possible D match to TRBD1 (5 bases). This CDR3 region has 15 residues. Trimming stripped 4 bases from V and 3 bases from J, with 17 bases between. Germline loops: CDR1 SGHRS, CDR2 YFSETQ. The CDR3 sequence is CASSPRRTPGYEQYF. The DNA of the CDR3 is TGCGCCAGCAGCCCCCGACGGACACCCGGCTACGAGCAGTACTTC.

This clonotype was detected only once. The chain joins TRBV9 to TRBJ2-6, with TRBD2 identical over 7 bases. CDR3 length: 17 residues. The ends lost 2 bases at V and 3 bases at J; junction bases unmatched: 8. CDR1 is SGDLS, CDR2 YYNGEE, per germline. The CDR3 nucleotides are TGTGCCAGCAGCGTCGGGGGGTCTTTCGTTGGGGCCAACGTCCTGACTTTC. Its protein is CASSVGGSFVGANVLTF.

The table lists this clonotype with a few counts. Without the conserved terminal phenylalanine or tryptophan, this CDR3 likely stems from a read error. The chain has TRBV27 and TRBJ2-5; 9 nucleotides line up with TRBD2. Germline V gives CDR1 MNHEY, CDR2 SMNVEV (reference sequence). The CDR3 runs 15 residues. The J segment lost 5 bases and the V segment lost 5 bases, leaving 9 bases of the junction unmatched. The CDR3 DNA reads as TGTGCCAGCAGTCGACGCGGGGGGGCCCTGGAGACCCAGTACCTC. It translates to CASSRRGGALETQYL.

This clonotype was observed many times. V usage is TRBV30 and J usage is TRBJ2-1; D possibly corresponds to TRBD2 (5 bases). Trimming removed 1 base from V and 7 bases from J, with 8 bases in between. The CDR3 is 12 residues long. Per germline, CDR1 GTSNPN and CDR2 SVGIG (reference sequence). In DNA, the CDR3 is TGTGCCTGGAGTGGACGCGGGAATGAGCAGTTCTTC. Encoded protein: CAWSGRGNEQFF.

The rearrangement uses TRBV2 and TRBJ2-1; D might be TRBD2 (6 bases). Per germline, CDR1 SNHLY and CDR2 FYNNEI. Trimming cost V 5 bases and J 4 bases, with 12 bases left between them. The CDR3 runs 14 residues. The CDR3 region has the DNA TGTGCCAGCAGTCGGATGGGGGGATACAATGAGCAGTTCTTC. Amino acids: CASSRMGGYNEQFF.

This CDR3 reads CASSPWDSGEKLFF. CDR3 sequence (DNA): TGTGCCAGCAGTCCGTGGGACTCGGGTGAAAAACTGTTTTTT. The chain links TRBV12-3 or TRBV12-4 to TRBJ1-4; perhaps TRBD1 as D (5 bases). The V end was cut by 5 bases, the J end by 7 bases, with 14 bases between. The length of the CDR3 is 14 residues.

This clonotype appeared a few times. The chain is built from TRBV7-9 and TRBJ2-6; D assignment may be TRBD1 or TRBD2 (5 bases each). Germline CDR1 and CDR2: SEHNR and FQNEAQ (reference sequence). CDR3 length equals 14 residues. The V end was cut by 5 bases, the J end by 4 bases, with 9 bases between. DNA for the CDR3: TGTGCCAGCAGCCTTGAGGGGGGGGCCAACGTCCTGACTTTC. Translation: CASSLEGGANVLTF.

Ten or more counts support this clonotype. The chain links TRBV6-2 or TRBV6-3 to TRBJ1-1; D is unclear. V dropped 3 bases and J dropped 5 bases, with 10 bases sitting between them. Per the germline V gene, CDR1 is MNHEY and CDR2 is SVGEGT. The CDR3 runs 13 residues. The CDR3 region is CASSYFAGTEAFF. In DNA form, the CDR3 reads TGTGCCAGCAGTTATTTTGCCGGTACTGAAGCTTTCTTT.

The rearrangement uses TRBV5-1 and TRBJ1-1; TRBD1 agrees at 8 bases. The CDR3 extends over 15 amino acids. Unmatched junction bases numbered 4, after V lost 2 bases and J lost 1 base. From germline, CDR1 is SGHRS and CDR2 YFSETQ. CDR3 DNA sequence: TGCGCCAGCAGCTTTTTTGGGACAGGGAACACTGAAGCTTTCTTT. It specifies CASSFFGTGNTEAFF.

This clonotype was picked up many times. The rearrangement joins TRBV20-1 to TRBJ1-5, with D possibly TRBD1 on 6 matching bases. This CDR3 has 14 residues. Germline lookup yields CDR1 DFQATT and CDR2 SNEGSKA (reference sequence). Trimming took off 6 bases at V and 0 bases at J, with 12 bases between the two ends. CDR3 protein: CSAVQGSSNQPQHF. The CDR3 DNA is TGCAGTGCAGTACAGGGCAGTAGCAATCAGCCCCAGCATTTT.

This clonotype was recorded many times. The chain employs TRBV7-2 and TRBJ2-3; a possible D gene is TRBD2 (7 bases). V was shortened by 6 bases and J by 2 bases, with 12 bases between the two germline ends. This CDR3 contains 14 residues. CDR1 and CDR2 (germline): SGHTA, FQGNSA. The CDR3 DNA follows: TGTGCCAGCAGTCCGGGGGGCACCACAGATACGCAGTATTTT. This translates into CASSPGGTTDTQYF.

This clonotype was seen a single time. The V gene is TRBV19, the J gene TRBJ1-1, with 7 bases that match TRBD1. This CDR3 spans 15 amino acids. The germline V gene has CDR1 LNHDA and CDR2 SQIVND (reference sequence). V lost 3 bases, J lost 0 bases, and 4 bases stayed unmatched. The CDR3 DNA reads as TGTGCCAGTAGTATGGGACAGACTATGAACACTGAAGCTTTCTTT. Translating gives CASSMGQTMNTEAFF.